Listed below are T cell receptor beta chains from one sample, sequenced in a study of blood T cell repertoires in COVID-19. Profiling relied on immunoSEQ multiplex PCR, and the TCRdb table lists in-frame clones only, not all of them. Of around 140,000 clones listed, roughly 87% are singletons. The sequencing sample was made of peripheral blood. All receptors derive from a man between 65 and 80 years old with acute or convalescent COVID-19. The CDR3 runs from the conserved cysteine through the conserved F or W. The D gene is left open where the match is weak. A row's size may be missing; if present it is once, few, many or a size class.

- | - | TRBJ1-2 | 12 | TRBV30 | TGTGCCTGGAGTCCGGTGCGGTATGGCTACACCTTC | CAWSPVRYGYTF
- | - | TRBJ1-6 | 13 | TRBV6-5 | TGTGCCAGCTCCCGGGAGAATAATTCACCCCTCCACTTT | CASSRENNSPLHF
- | - | TRBJ2-7 | 16 | TRBV28 | TGTGCCAGCAGCTCCGGGGAGACGGGTTTGGGCCACGAGCAGTACTTC | CASSSGETGLGHEQYF
- | - | TRBJ1-1 | 14 | TRBV10-3 | TGTGCCATCAGATCAGGGGAAGGGAACACTGAAGCTTTCTTT | CAIRSGEGNTEAFF
- | - | TRBJ1-3 | 16 | TRBV9 | TGTGCCAGCAGCTACCTATCAGGAGGCTCTGGAAACACCATATATTTT | CASSYLSGGSGNTIYF
- | - | TRBJ1-1 | 14 | TRBV19 | TGTGCCAGTAGTAACCTGGGGGGAGGCGCTGAAGCTTTCTTT | CASSNLGGGAEAFF
- | - | TRBJ1-4 | 13 | TRBV12-3/TRBV12-4 | TGTGCCAGCAGTTTAACAGCAAATGAAAAACTGTTTTTT | CASSLTANEKLFF
- | TRBD1 | TRBJ1-2 | 14 | TRBV6-5 | TGTGCCAGCAGTTACTTACAGGGGGACTATGGCTACACCTTC | CASSYLQGDYGYTF
- | - | TRBJ2-5 | 14 | TRBV5-1 | TGCGCCAGCAGCTCCCGGGAAGGCCAAGAGACCCAGTACTTC | CASSSREGQETQYF
- | - | TRBJ2-7 | 15 | TRBV5-1 | TGCGCCAGCAGCTTGGAACCGATATCTACCTACGAGCAGTACTTC | CASSLEPISTYEQYF
- | TRBD2 | TRBJ2-7 | 16 | TRBV3-1/TRBV3-2 | TGTGCCAGCAGCCAGCCCATTAGCGGGGACCGGGACGAGCAGTACTTC | CASSQPISGDRDEQYF
- | - | TRBJ1-2 | 14 | TRBV9 | TGTGCCAGCAGCGCAAGAGGACATAACTATGGCTACACCTTC | CASSARGHNYGYTF
few | - | TRBJ1-5 | 18 | TRBV5-1 | TGCGCCAGCAGCCCCGTGGGCCGGGACATGGGACACTCTCAGCCCCAGCATTTT | CASSPVGRDMGHSQPQHF
few | - | TRBJ2-2 | 15 | TRBV28 | TGTGCCAGCACCAAGAAACAGGGATTCGGCGGGGAGCTGTTTTTT | CASTKKQGFGGELFF
- | - | TRBJ1-2 | 14 | TRBV7-3 | TGTGCCAGCAGCCGCAGGGGAGGGATAGACGGCTACACCTTC | CASSRRGGIDGYTF
- | TRBD2 | TRBJ2-1 | 16 | TRBV9 | TGTGCCAGCAGCCAACGACTAGCGGGAGGGATAAATGAGCAGTTCTTC | CASSQRLAGGINEQFF
- | TRBD1 | TRBJ2-7 | 14 | TRBV29-1 | TGCAGCGTTTCCCAGGGGACAGGGGTTTACGAGCAGTACTTC | CSVSQGTGVYEQYF
few | - | TRBJ2-6 | 19 | TRBV6-6 | TGTGCCAGCAGTCCCCAGGGGGGCGCATCGTTAACTGGGGCCAACGTCCTGACTTTC | CASSPQGGASLTGANVLTF
- | - | TRBJ2-1 | 13 | TRBV29-1 | TGCAGCGTTGCAGCGAGCCCCTACAATGAGCAGTTCTTC | CSVAASPYNEQFF
few | - | TRBJ2-7 | 16 | TRBV6-1 | TGTGCCAGCAGTGAAAGGGGGGACAGAGGATCCTACGAGCAGTACTTC | CASSERGDRGSYEQYF
- | - | TRBJ2-1 | 14 | TRBV10-2 | TGCGCCAGCAGTGGAGCACAAGGGGGCAATGAGCAGTTCTTC | CASSGAQGGNEQFF
- | TRBD2 | TRBJ2-2 | 15 | TRBV19 | TGTGCCAGTAGTATAAAAGCGGGGTATGACGGGGAGCTGTTTTTT | CASSIKAGYDGELFF
- | TRBD1 | TRBJ2-7 | 12 | TRBV29-1 | TGCAGCGTCCACAGGGGGCCGAACGAGCAGTACTTC | CSVHRGPNEQYF
- | TRBD1 | TRBJ2-3 | 17 | TRBV27 | TGTGCCAGCAAGGAGGGGGACAGGGGGAGAATAGCAGATACGCAGTATTTT | CASKEGDRGRIADTQYF
- | TRBD1 | TRBJ2-2 | 15 | TRBV4-2 | TGTGCCAGCAGCCGGGGACAGGGGGACACCGGGGAGCTGTTTTTT | CASSRGQGDTGELFF
- | - | TRBJ2-3 | 14 | TRBV6-1 | TGTGCCAGCAGTGAAGGCGGCGGCACAGATACGCAGTATTTT | CASSEGGGTDTQYF
few | TRBD1 | TRBJ1-5 | 18 | TRBV18 | TGTGCCAGCTCACCTATACAGACAGGGTACTATAGCAATCAGCCCCAGCATTTT | CASSPIQTGYYSNQPQHF
- | - | TRBJ1-1 | 13 | TRBV27 | TGTGCCAGCAGGCGTCCGGGACTGCAGAGCGCTTTCTTT | CASRRPGLQSAFF
once | TRBD1 | TRBJ2-7 | 13 | TRBV7-2 | TGTGCCAGCAGCCTAGGGACAGTCTACGAGCAGTACTTC | CASSLGTVYEQYF
- | - | TRBJ1-1 | 16 | TRBV6-5 | TGTGCCAGCAGTTACCCCGGCCGGGGATTGAACACTGAAGCTTTCTTT | CASSYPGRGLNTEAFF
- | - | TRBJ1-4 | 14 | TRBV27 | TGTGCCAGCAGCTCGCCAGGGCTTGATGAAAAACTGTTTTTT | CASSSPGLDEKLFF
- | - | TRBJ2-7 | 15 | TRBV20-1 | TGCAGTGCTAGTCTGAAGCCCACCCTCCCCTACGAGCAGTACTTC | CSASLKPTLPYEQYF
- | TRBD1 | TRBJ1-5 | 15 | TRBV7-9 | TGTGCCAGCAGCTTTGTGGGACAGGGGGTTCAGCCCCAGCATTTT | CASSFVGQGVQPQHF
- | - | TRBJ1-3 | 14 | TRBV6-5 | TGTGCCAGCAGGAGTAGGGGGATTGGAAACACCATATATTTT | CASRSRGIGNTIYF
- | - | TRBJ1-5 | 16 | TRBV19 | TGTGCCAGTAGCCCCTGGGGTGGTAGGGGATCCCAGCCCCAGCATTTT | CASSPWGGRGSQPQHF
- | TRBD2 | TRBJ2-1 | 16 | TRBV7-2 | TGTGCCAGCAGCCGGAGACTAGCGGGAGGCCACAATGAGCAGTTCTTC | CASSRRLAGGHNEQFF
- | - | TRBJ1-1 | 15 | TRBV5-1 | TGCGCCAGCAGCTTGGAAGAGGGACTCAACACTGAAGCTTTCTTT | CASSLEEGLNTEAFF
- | - | TRBJ2-1 | 13 | TRBV7-2 | TGTGCCAGCAGCTTAGAACAATTTCATGAGCAGTTCTTC | CASSLEQFHEQFF
- | - | TRBJ1-5 | 17 | TRBV6-1 | TGTGCCAGCAGTGTGCGGACAGCCCAGGGTAGCAATCAGCCCCAGCATTTT | CASSVRTAQGSNQPQHF
- | TRBD2 | TRBJ2-3 | 16 | TRBV7-3 | TGTGCCAGCAGCCCATCTACTAGCGGGAGACGAGGTACGCAGTATTTT | CASSPSTSGRRGTQYF
- | TRBD1 | TRBJ1-2 | 16 | TRBV4-2 | TGTGCCAGCAGCCAAACTCCGGGACAGGGTAACTATGGCTACACCTTC | CASSQTPGQGNYGYTF
- | TRBD1 | TRBJ2-3 | 16 | TRBV24-1 | TGTGCCACCAGTGATCCCCGGGACAGGGGCCCAGATACGCAGTATTTT | CATSDPRDRGPDTQYF
few | - | TRBJ1-4 | 14 | TRBV14 | TGTGCCAGCAGCCCACAGGGTTGGAATGAAAAACTGTTTTTT | CASSPQGWNEKLFF
- | TRBD2 | TRBJ2-3 | 19 | TRBV2 | TGTGCCAGCAGTGAGCAGGACCCGGGACTAGCGGGCTCCACAGATACGCAGTATTTT | CASSEQDPGLAGSTDTQYF
- | - | TRBJ1-1 | 13 | TRBV9 | TGTGCCAGCAGCGTAGGCCAGGGGACTGAAGCTTTCTTT | CASSVGQGTEAFF
- | - | TRBJ1-1 | 16 | TRBV4-1 | TGCGCCAGCAGCCAAGCCTGGTCCCGGGGAGACGATGAAGCTTTCTTT | CASSQAWSRGDDEAFF
once | - | TRBJ1-5 | 11 | TRBV20-1 | TGCAGTGCTAGCAGCGGCCAGCCCCAGCATTTT | CSASSGQPQHF
- | TRBD2 | TRBJ2-3 | 18 | TRBV3-1/TRBV3-2 | TGTGCCAGCAGCCAAGATCAACTAGCGGGGGGAGGCACAGATACGCAGTATTTT | CASSQDQLAGGGTDTQYF
- | TRBD2 | TRBJ2-1 | 17 | TRBV11-3 | TGTGCCAGCAGCTCCGGAGGCTCGACTAGCGGGAGGGGTGAGCAGTTCTTC | CASSSGGSTSGRGEQFF
- | - | TRBJ1-2 | 15 | TRBV6-5 | TGTGCCAGCAGAAGACTCAAAGAGGGAAACTATGGCTACACCTTC | CASRRLKEGNYGYTF
- | - | TRBJ2-3 | 14 | TRBV18 | TGTGCCAGCTCACCTTTCGAATACGGGGATACGCAGTATTTT | CASSPFEYGDTQYF
- | - | TRBJ1-2 | 15 | TRBV7-2 | TGTGCCAGCAGCTTAGCCGCCCTCAGGGTTTATGGCTACACCTTC | CASSLAALRVYGYTF
- | TRBD1 | TRBJ2-4 | 16 | TRBV2 | TGTGCCAGCAGTCCCGGGACAGTGGGGGCCAAAAACATTCAGTACTTC | CASSPGTVGAKNIQYF
- | TRBD2 | TRBJ2-1 | 15 | TRBV3-1/TRBV3-2 | TGTGCCAGCAGCCAAAGCGCTAGCGGGTACAATGAGCAGTTCTTC | CASSQSASGYNEQFF
- | - | TRBJ2-5 | 13 | TRBV15 | TGTGCCTCCTCGTCGGTAGCGGAAAAGACCCAGTACTTC | CASSSVAEKTQYF